A selection of T cell receptor beta chains follows, all from one sample in a study of long-term antiretroviral therapy in people with HIV. TCRdb keeps only in-frame clones here, not all; method: immunoSEQ multiplex PCR. The data contain 15,000 to 20,000 clones, 87% of them seen just once; the ten biggest clones take up roughly 4%. This material consisted of unsorted PBMCs, taken 2.1 years after starting antiretroviral therapy. These TCRs come from a man aged 18 to 29 with HIV. Both conserved end residues are part of each CDR3.

TRBV7-2	TRBJ1-2	CASSFYHGYTF
TRBV9	TRBJ1-2	CASSEEGSFSLYGYTF
TRBV5-4	TRBJ2-5	CASSRLPSETQYF
TRBV5-4	TRBJ1-1	CASRWGPDTEAFF
TRBV2	TRBJ2-5	CASRGQEETQYF
TRBV7-2	TRBJ2-3	CASSSRGRGGYTDTQYF
TRBV5-5	TRBJ2-7	CASSTEDRDYEQYF
TRBV4-2	TRBJ2-1	CASSDRSYNEQFF
TRBV27	TRBJ2-2	CASSLGPPPGWVNTGELFF
TRBV7-9	TRBJ2-6	CASSLVHRAEYGGANVLTF
TRBV25-1	TRBJ1-3	CASGGNTIYF
TRBV5-6	TRBJ2-2	CASSEGPTTGELFF
TRBV19	TRBJ1-3	CASSSGQGVSGNTIYF
TRBV27	TRBJ2-1	CASSLGLAGGPFYNEQFF
TRBV4-3	TRBJ2-3	CASSQDSPSASTDTQYF
TRBV6-5	TRBJ2-7	CASRGRDRGYEQYF
TRBV11-2	TRBJ2-3	CASSLASGSTDTQYF
TRBV4-2	TRBJ2-7	CASSQVLASASYEQYF
TRBV4-2	TRBJ2-1	CASSQAWVNEQFF
TRBV5-1	TRBJ2-7	CASRRDSSYEQYF
TRBV10-3	TRBJ2-1	CASRLRLAGPNEQFF
TRBV6-5	TRBJ1-5	CASSYGVNQPQHF
TRBV7-3	TRBJ2-1	CASSLITGNEQFF
TRBV25-1	TRBJ2-2	CASSEFDRGDTGELFF
TRBV4-2	TRBJ2-7	CASSQSGSWEQYF
TRBV9	TRBJ2-7	CASSVEQNEAYEQYF
TRBV27	TRBJ1-6	CASSLEAGQILHF
TRBV25-1	TRBJ1-2	CASSVNYGYTF
TRBV30	TRBJ1-2	CAWMVQYYGYTF
TRBV10-3	TRBJ2-3	CAIRSGGGADTQYF
TRBV2	TRBJ2-5	CASSELETQYF
TRBV30	TRBJ1-1	CAWAGGANTEAFF
TRBV5-6	TRBJ2-5	CASSFYRQGQETQYF
TRBV5-5	TRBJ1-2	CASSGTGGSGYTF
TRBV19	.	CASSPGQLNSYEQYF
TRBV9	TRBJ2-3	CASSVGGSPDTQYF
TRBV5-1	TRBJ1-2	CASSPQGMGYTF